The T cell receptor (beta chain) under discussion was sequenced for a study of T cell responses to AZD1222 COVID-19 vaccine. Method: immunoSEQ multiplex PCR; TCRdb's copy keeps in-frame clones and lacks some. Among 90,000 to 140,000 clones listed, about four fifths were seen once. From germline, CDR1 is SGHAT and CDR2 FQNNGV. The CDR3 has 17 amino acids. The V end lost 2 bases, the J end lost 0 bases, and 15 bases lay between the germline ends. Sequenced material: peripheral blood, taken on day 0 of AZD1222 vaccination. V and J are TRBV11-2 and TRBJ2-3; D gene uncertain. This sequence originates from an adult in good health. DNA for the CDR3: TGTGCCAGCAGCTTATATCTTGCGGCCTCTAGCACAGATACGCAGTATTTT. Its protein product is CASSLYLAASSTDTQYF.